This TCR beta chain was observed in a study of cytomegalovirus exposure and HLA in healthy donors. Whole-study context: Drawn from HLA-typed donors, around 85 million unique TCRs were held in an early data release.

Amplification used 60 Vbeta primers and 13 Jbeta primers. In the source study's methods: The authors later counted tens of millions of unique TCR beta chains, about 11 million of them shared. The protocol was immunoSEQ multiplex PCR, while the TCRdb copy is restricted to in-frame clones and leaves out a portion. From that table come the V and J calls and clone size; the DNA was used to work out D and trimming. The sample gives nearly 110,000 clones, less than 85% of which show up once; approximately 2.2% is in the top ten. Regarding the study as a whole: Within a later analysis, the majority of CMV-associated TCR beta chains appeared HLA-restricted.

The germline V gene has CDR1 MDHEN and CDR2 SYDVKM. Trimming removed 3 bases at V and 2 bases at J, with 5 bases between. This CDR3 has 13 amino acids. This clone was counted a single time. Its antigen is still unknown. The chain combines TRBV28 with TRBJ1-5; no clear D gene. Input material: PBMCs. This TCR derives from a man aged 18 to 29 in good health and CMV-seronegative. CDR3 in amino acids: CASSFTGNQPQHF. In nucleotides, the CDR3 is TGTGCCAGCAGTTTTACGGGCAATCAGCCCCAGCATTTT.